This TCR beta chain was observed in a study of T cell responses to AZD1222 COVID-19 vaccine. General study findings and limits: The sample set comprised mostly white British donors with more females, and clonal diversity was possibly underestimated. Once two AZD1222 doses were given, Spike-specific TCR breadth and depth went up. Baseline seropositivity characterized only a handful of AZD1222 recipients.

Points on this clone: Its antigen is currently unknown.

Data came from immunoSEQ multiplex PCR; TCRdb stores just in-frame clones and leaves some out. The sample lists 96,000 or so clones, 70% to 90% seen once, with around 1.5% in the top ten. Trimming shortened V by 7 bases and J by 3 bases, and 15 bases separated the two germline ends. Germline loops: CDR1 MNHEY, CDR2 SVGAGI. The CDR3 is 14 residues long. The sample consisted of peripheral blood, taken on day 0 of AZD1222 vaccination. The chain recombines TRBV6-5 with TRBJ1-2; D call uncertain. The sequence came from an adult in good health. DNA for the CDR3: TGTGCCAGCATACCAGCCGGTACCTACTATGGCTACACCTTC. It codes for CASIPAGTYYGYTF.